This T cell receptor beta chain came from a study of blood T cells in healthy people across ages. General study points: Expanded clonotype changes were possibly confounded by unknown donor CMV status.

Primed by a sample-barcoded 5' primer and a J-beta primer mix, a second PCR proceeded for roughly 6 to 12 cycles. A single record per CDR3 protein comes from TCRdb applying MiXCR to the 5' RACE reads. The sample carries 1.5 million to 2 million distinct CDR3 sequences, roughly 32% recorded once. V lost 0 bases and J 3 bases, leaving 5 bases between the germline ends. Looked up from germline, CDR1 is LNHNV and CDR2 is YYDKDF (reference sequence). CDR3 size: 13 residues. A word on this clonotype: Antigen unknown.

The sequenced material came from blood. The V call is TRBV15, the J call TRBJ1-2; D is uncertain. The clonotype originates from a woman aged 25 to 39 in good health. The CDR3 region is CATSRDTDYGYTF. The DNA of the CDR3 is TGTGCCACCAGCAGAGACACGGACTATGGCTACACCTTC.